This TCR beta chain was found in a study of early T cells in non-severe SARS-CoV-2 infection. Study overall: Sequencing input comprised bulk RNA from unsorted whole blood; chain pairing was not available.

Trimming removed 7 bases at V and 4 bases at J, with 16 bases between. Germline values: CDR1 SGHTA, CDR2 FQGNSA. This CDR3 region has 14 residues. This clonotype was detected ten times or more. Its antigen remains unidentified. Attachment of unique molecular identifiers was made to individual cDNA molecules. MiXCR was run by TCRdb on the 5' RACE reads, yielding one entry per CDR3 protein. The sample has 55,000 or so distinct CDR3 sequences, around 12% seen once; the top ten hold around 1.4%. Study results and limitations: Lookups in VDJdb leaned toward anti-spike CD8 responses and missed private and CD4 specificities.

The V gene is TRBV7-2, the J gene TRBJ2-5; tentative D call: TRBD2 (6 bases). The TCR originated in an adult who was a healthcare worker with PCR-confirmed SARS-CoV-2 infection or an uninfected control (not recorded which). The sample consisted of whole blood. In nucleotides, the CDR3 is TGTGCCAGCACCTCGATGGGGGAGGTAGAGACCCAGTACTTC. It translates to CASTSMGEVETQYF.